This T cell receptor beta chain comes out of a study of control samples from healthy donors and cancer patients (dated by TCRdb to about 2020). V loses 7 bases of germline sequence and J loses 8 bases, and the interval between the two ends is 11 bases. Its CDR3 holds 11 amino acids, cysteine through phenylalanine. Left in the record is the CDR3 DNA by itself, 33 bases read in frame from the first base. Looking up the germline V gene yields CDR1 SNHLY and CDR2 FYNNEI. In regard to this clone: Its binding antigen is unknown. Base qualities are not recorded, but no much larger clone differs from it by a single base.

Library prep was done by the immunoSEQ multiplex PCR assay. TCRdb's version of the immuneACCESS table is confined to in-frame rearrangements and falls short of the full clone set. An unresolved V gene accounts for under half of the shortfall where checked; the remainder is of unknown origin. This sample holds some 71,000 clones; 90% were observed only once. The top ten hold over 1% of the sample. The source material was PBMCs. This sequence originates from a woman between 50 and 59 years old with colorectal cancer. Here the chain combines TRBV2 and TRBJ1-1; a tentative D call is TRBD1 (5 bases match). The CDR3 region has the sequence CASNQGLEAFF. The nucleotide sequence is given as TGTGCCAGCAACCAGGGCCTAGAAGCTTTCTTT. When the CDR3 is completed using the reference TRBV2 and TRBJ1-1 genes on either side, the full variable domain is EPEVTQTPSHQVTQMGQEVILRCVPISNHLYFYWYRQILGQKVEFLVSFYNNEISEKSEIFDDQFSVERPDGSNFTLKIRSTKLEDSAMYFCASNQGLEAFFGQGTRLTVV.